Listed below are T cell receptor beta chains from one sample, sequenced in a study of siplizumab effects on memory and regulatory T cells. The protocol was immunoSEQ multiplex PCR, while the TCRdb copy is restricted to in-frame clones and leaves out a portion. The table lists fewer than 120,000 clones, approximately 92% of them singletons. Input material: CD4+ T cells sorted from blood. The source of these receptors is a human donor in good health. Each CDR3 is given with its conserved first and last residue. D genes are given only for firm matches. Clone size, where shown, is once, few, many, or a class for clones that have expanded.

>TRBV6-5|NA|TRBJ2-5|TRBD1
TGTGCCAGCAGTGCAGGGGGTTTTGGGGAGACCCAGTACTTC
CASSAGGFGETQYF
>TRBV4-2|NA|TRBJ2-2|TRBD2
TGTGCCAGCAGCCAAGCTCGAGCGGGGGGGATTACCGGGGAGCTGTTTTTT
CASSQARAGGITGELFF
>TRBV7-8|NA|TRBJ2-7|TRBD1
TGTGCCAGCAGCCCGACAGGGGGCTACGAGCAGTACTTC
CASSPTGGYEQYF
>TRBV5-1|NA|TRBJ1-2|NA
TGCGCCAGCAGCTTCCAGGATGTCAAAAACTATGGCTACACCTTC
CASSFQDVKNYGYTF
>TRBV29-1|NA|TRBJ1-1|NA
TGCAGCGTTGAAGATGTTACAGGCGATGGGGTTGAAGCTTTCTTT
CSVEDVTGDGVEAFF
>TRBV9|NA|TRBJ2-7|TRBD1
TGTGCCAGCAGCGCGGGACAGGGCTCTGTTCTGTACTTC
CASSAGQGSVLYF
>TRBV4-1|NA|TRBJ2-7|NA
TGCGCCAGCAGCTCCCCCGGGACGTCGACGGGGCAGTACTTC
CASSSPGTSTGQYF
>TRBV5-5|NA|TRBJ1-2|TRBD1
TGTGCCAGCAGCTTGGAGGGACAGGGTTCGAATGGCTACACCTTC
CASSLEGQGSNGYTF
>TRBV6-5|once|TRBJ1-1|TRBD1
TGTGCCAGCAGTTACGATTCCGGGACAGGGAACACTGAAGCTTTCTTT
CASSYDSGTGNTEAFF
>TRBV11-2|NA|TRBJ1-1|NA
TGTGCCAGCAGCTTATCTGGGGGTCGGGTAGCTGAAGCTTTCTTT
CASSLSGGRVAEAFF
>TRBV30|once|TRBJ2-5|NA
TGTGCCTGGACGCCCCATGGTGGGCGCTTCCAAGAGACCCAGTACTTC
CAWTPHGGRFQETQYF
>TRBV18|NA|TRBJ2-1|TRBD2
TGTGCCAGCTCACCACGGCAACCAGGGTCGGGGGGTGAGCAGTTCTTC
CASSPRQPGSGGEQFF
>TRBV5-4|NA|TRBJ1-1|NA
TGTGCCAGTGCCCGGAACACTGAAGCTTTCTTT
CASARNTEAFF
>TRBV18|NA|TRBJ2-7|TRBD1
TGTGCCAGCTCATATAATGGACAGGGGATCGGGGAGCAGTACTTC
CASSYNGQGIGEQYF
>TRBV5-4|NA|TRBJ1-1|TRBD1
TGTGCCAGCAGCCCGGACAGGGGGAACACTGAAGCTTTCTTT
CASSPDRGNTEAFF
>TRBV5-5|NA|TRBJ2-3|NA
TGTGCCGACGACTTCACAGATACGCAGTATTTT
CADDFTDTQYF